The entry that follows covers one TCR beta chain sequence. Its cognate antigen is unknown. This entry belongs to a study of T cells in Graves' hyperthyroidism and ophthalmopathy. Amplification of TCR beta CDR3 regions was performed using RNA transcripts as template. First-round RT-PCR of the TCR CDR3 relied on the HTBI primer set. A single record per CDR3 protein comes from TCRdb applying MiXCR to the multiplex PCR reads. The sample records fewer than 650,000 distinct CDR3 sequences, 14% being singletons. Findings of the study overall: Separation of ophthalmopathy from stable hyperthyroidism was achieved by a 13 V-J model.

The sequence was obtained from a woman between 40 and 55 years old with Graves' hyperthyroidism. Sequencing was carried out using blood.

The CDR3 loop is CASTSILQGLYGYTF. CDR3 coding DNA: TGTGCCAGCACCTCTATCCTACAGGGCCTCTATGGCTACACCTTC. The V call is TRBV7-9, the J call TRBJ1-2; TRBD1 might be the D (6 bases). The germline V gene encodes CDR1 SEHNR and CDR2 FQNEAQ (reference sequence). V lost 7 bases and J lost 4, with 19 bases in between. The CDR3 is made up of 15 amino acids.